This T cell receptor (beta chain) was sequenced for a study of T cells in AML relapse after transplant (dated by TCRdb to 2018 to 2020). Study-level background: In a retrospective study, inhibitory receptor expression and TCR repertoires of bone marrow T cells were examined in patients who had received allogeneic HSCT for myeloid malignancy. TCR sequencing of unsorted bone marrow included three healthy donors, three patients in long-term complete remission, and three patients who were relapsing after HSCT. What the work shows at the level of the full study, not this receptor alone: The TCR repertoire comparisons were based on very few samples, with only a few individuals in each group for unsorted bone marrow. Skewed bone marrow repertoires were observed in transplanted patients regardless of outcome, with the top 10 alpha clonotypes reaching about 32% (remission) and approximately 42% (relapse) versus approximately 22% in healthy donors.

This clonotype is assessed as medium-sized (0.01 to 0.1%). Its antigen is still unknown. No clone much larger than this one lies a single base away; base qualities are absent. From the germline V gene (reference sequence), CDR1 is DFQATT and CDR2 is SNEGSKA. The CDR3 runs 16 residues from the cysteine to the phenylalanine. Just the 48-base CDR3 DNA is kept, in frame starting at base 1. V is cut by 0 bases and J by 1 base, and the space between the germline ends is 13 bases. Bone marrow from healthy donors served as the control group for patient comparisons. Library method: PCR. TCR alpha and beta chains were amplified from RNA with a modified RACE PCR protocol rather than multiplex PCR. Libraries were sequenced on an Illumina MiSeq, and raw reads were demultiplexed according to sample-specific barcode combinations. As for the original processing: TCR clonotypes were identified from the sequencing reads using MiXCR software. TCRdb reprocessed the public reads (quality trimming at Q25 with fastp, clone calling with MiXCR) and kept in-frame beta chains. Every distinct CDR3 protein forms one entry, paired with its most common genes and DNA. These V and J calls originate from TCRdb's pipeline instead of the authors' own analysis. In all, the sample holds about 1,000 distinct CDR3 sequences, and roughly 20% of those were seen once. Together, the top ten hold about 7% of the sample.

The sequencing sample was made of bone marrow. In this chain, TRBV20-1 is recombined with TRBJ1-5; confidence is insufficient to name the D gene. The sequence came from a human donor in good health. The DNA is as follows: TGCAGTGCTAGAGATGCGCGGCTAGCGAGCAATCAGCCCCAGCATTTT. Its product reads: CSARDARLASNQPQHF.